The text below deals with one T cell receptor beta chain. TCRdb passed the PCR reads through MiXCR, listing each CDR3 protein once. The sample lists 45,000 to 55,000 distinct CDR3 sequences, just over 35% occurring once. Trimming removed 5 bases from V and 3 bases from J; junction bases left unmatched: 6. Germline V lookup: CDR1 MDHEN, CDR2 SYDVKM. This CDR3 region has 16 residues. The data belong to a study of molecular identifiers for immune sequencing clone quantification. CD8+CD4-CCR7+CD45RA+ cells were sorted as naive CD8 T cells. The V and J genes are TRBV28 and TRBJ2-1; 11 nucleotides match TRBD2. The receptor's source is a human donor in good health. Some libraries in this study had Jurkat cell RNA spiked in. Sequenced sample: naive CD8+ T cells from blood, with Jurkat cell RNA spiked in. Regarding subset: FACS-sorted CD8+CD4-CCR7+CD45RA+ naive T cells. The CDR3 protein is CASSISTSGVYNEQFF. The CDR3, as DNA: TGTGCCAGCAGTATCTCGACTAGCGGGGTCTACAATGAGCAGTTCTTC.